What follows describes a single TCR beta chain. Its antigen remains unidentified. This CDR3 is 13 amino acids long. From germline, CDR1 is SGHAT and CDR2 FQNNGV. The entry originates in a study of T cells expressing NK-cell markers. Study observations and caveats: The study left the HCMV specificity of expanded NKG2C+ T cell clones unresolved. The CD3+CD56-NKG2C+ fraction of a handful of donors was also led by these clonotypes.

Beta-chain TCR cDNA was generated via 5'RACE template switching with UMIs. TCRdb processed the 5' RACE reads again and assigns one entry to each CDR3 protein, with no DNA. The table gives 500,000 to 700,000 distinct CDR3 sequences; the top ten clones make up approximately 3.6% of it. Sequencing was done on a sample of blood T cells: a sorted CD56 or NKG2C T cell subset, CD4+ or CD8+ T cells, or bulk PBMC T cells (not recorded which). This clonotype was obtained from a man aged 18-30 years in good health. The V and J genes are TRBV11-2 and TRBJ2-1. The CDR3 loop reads CASSPNTDNEQFF.